This T cell receptor beta chain emerged from a study of blood T cell repertoires in COVID-19. CDR3 length equals 16 residues. Per germline, CDR1 SNHLY and CDR2 FYNNEI. Trimming removed 1 base at V and 6 bases at J, with 16 bases between. Clones were sequenced by immunoSEQ multiplex PCR, and TCRdb holds only the in-frame ones, with some missing. The profile shows 300,000 to 400,000 clones, more than 70% of them singletons. The origin of this receptor is a woman in her seventies with COVID-19, enrolled during active disease. The rearrangement joins TRBV2 to TRBJ1-5; perhaps TRBD1 as D (5 bases). Material: peripheral blood. The CDR3 DNA is TGTGCCAGCAGTGAAGAGTGGGCGGGGGGATTTCAGCCCCAGCATTTT. This encodes CASSEEWAGGFQPQHF.